These T cell receptor beta chains were read from a single sample in a study of blood T cells in healthy people across ages. TCRdb re-called the 5' RACE reads with MiXCR, one entry per CDR3 protein. The sample records about 1.4 million distinct CDR3 sequences, 45% to 70% being singletons. Sequencing was carried out using blood. The receptors derive from a man in his late teens or twenties in good health. The CDR3 runs from the conserved cysteine through the conserved F or W. Fields, in order: V gene, clone size, CDR3 length, CDR3 protein. Rows give clone size only sometimes, using once, few, many, or a class for an expanded clone.

TRBV18 | NA | 15 | CASSPPNYSGNTIYF
TRBV20-1 | NA | 15 | CSVNSGDSPGYEQYF
TRBV30 | NA | 12 | CAWSSGRDIQYF
TRBV25-1 | NA | 15 | CASSAIPGQGYGYTF
TRBV20-1 | NA | 16 | CSARDLQGVEIYEQYF
TRBV6-5 | once | 16 | CASSRGLSSLGDEQYF
TRBV7-2 | NA | 15 | CASSLGQPLNYGYTF
TRBV7-4 | once | 15 | CARRGGTSVFHEQFF
TRBV20-1 | NA | 14 | CSASRGEDNQPQHF
TRBV7-2 | NA | 12 | CASSLETRELFF
TRBV29-1 | NA | 16 | CSVGHFQVVAEETQYF
TRBV6-5 | NA | 12 | CASRRTWDEQYF
TRBV7-9 | NA | 16 | CASTGFGTGRSYEQYF
TRBV6-2/TRBV6-3 | NA | 15 | CASSSWIIGANVLTF
TRBV30 | NA | 12 | CAWSEDGNRKYF